This TCR beta chain was recovered during a study of T cell repertoires in cytomegalovirus infection. Of note for this clonotype: Its matching antigen is unknown.

TCRdb processed the reads anew with MiXCR; each CDR3 protein has one entry. This table has approximately 600,000 distinct CDR3 sequences, about 39% appearing once. CDR1 and CDR2 (germline): WSHSY, SAAADI. The CDR3 contains 14 residues. J was trimmed by 7 bases and V by 3 bases; bases with no gene match: 5. The J gene is TRBJ2-1, the V gene TRBV10-2; 8 bases agree with TRBD2. This specimen consisted of cultured PBMCs, obtained from culture after CMV antigen stimulation. The receptor comes from a human donor in good health (CMV status not recorded). Some clones in this sample may be carry-over from other donors' samples. The DNA for the CDR3 is TGCGCCAGCAGTGACGGGAGGGCCGGGAATGAGCAGTTCTTC. Translation: CASSDGRAGNEQFF.